This passage covers 2 T cell receptor beta chains from one sample sequenced in a study of T cell repertoires in cytomegalovirus infection. No antigens are known for them. TCRdb analysed the reads with MiXCR anew, one entry per CDR3 protein. The table lists 450,000 to 600,000 distinct CDR3 sequences, roughly 42% of them singletons. The material sequenced was cultured PBMCs, taken from culture after CMV antigen stimulation. The receptor set was obtained from a human donor in good health (CMV status not recorded). Some clones in this sample may be carry-over from other donors' samples.

The rearrangement uses TRBV6-1 and TRBJ2-5; no reliable D call. There are 13 residues in the CDR3. Between the trimmed V and J ends, which lost 3 bases and 4 bases, there was a span of 9 bases. CDR1 is MNHNS, CDR2 SASEGT, per germline. CDR3 sequence (DNA): TGTGCCAGCAGTGATCCGCGAGGAGAGACCCAGTACTTC. The encoded protein is CASSDPRGETQYF.

This clonotype was seen only once. The chain has TRBV6-2 or TRBV6-3 and TRBJ1-2, with a tentative D call TRBD1 (5 bases). Trimming cost V 2 bases and J 4 bases, with 14 bases left between them. CDR3 length: 15 residues. In germline, CDR1 is MNHEY, CDR2 SVGEGT. The DNA for the CDR3 is TGTGCCAGCAGTTACGAAAGGAAGAGGGGCTATGGCTACACCTTC. It codes for CASSYERKRGYGYTF.